One and the same sample provided the 28 T cell receptor beta chains below, sequenced in a study of CD4 T cells in relation to SARS-CoV-2 and coronaviruses. These TCRs are of unknown antigen specificity. Method: immunoSEQ multiplex PCR; TCRdb's copy keeps in-frame clones and lacks some. The table shows around 35,000 clones, with approximately 77% occurring only once. Sequencing used naive CD4+ T cells from PBMCs, cultured in vitro. Subset described: naive CD4+ T cells isolated by negative enrichment. These receptors were taken from an adult with COVID-19.

The chain joins TRBV5-4 to TRBJ2-5; D remains ambiguous. V gave up 0 bases and J gave up 5 bases, with 5 bases separating them. The CDR3 loop spans 12 amino acids. The germline CDR1 and CDR2 sequences are SGHNT and YYREEE (reference sequence). This CDR3 is CASSLARETQYF. The CDR3 nucleotides read TGTGCCAGCAGCTTGGCCCGGGAGACCCAGTACTTC.

V and J are TRBV11-2 and TRBJ1-6; 8 bases fit TRBD1. The CDR3 contains 14 residues. CDR1 is SGHAT, CDR2 FQNNGV, per germline. J lost 9 bases, V lost 4 bases, and 5 bases had no gene match. The CDR3 region has the DNA TGTGCCAGCAGCTCCCGGACAGGGTTTTCACCCCTCCACTTT. It is translated as CASSSRTGFSPLHF.

The chain uses TRBV9 and TRBJ1-5; D perhaps matches TRBD1 (6 bases). V lost 4 bases and J lost 5, with 19 bases in between. This CDR3 is 16 amino acids long. CDR1 and CDR2 (germline): SGDLS, YYNGEE. CDR3 region: CASSPAPVAGDQPQHF. CDR3 nucleotides: TGTGCCAGCAGCCCCGCCCCCGTGGCAGGGGATCAGCCCCAGCATTTT.

V and J are TRBV19 and TRBJ1-4, with 7 bases matching TRBD1. The V gene end was trimmed by 9 bases and the J gene end by 4 bases; junction bases not matched to a gene: 8. Germline loops: CDR1 LNHDA, CDR2 SQIVND (reference sequence). CDR3 length equals 14 residues. CDR3 sequence (DNA): TGTGCCAGCAGAAACCGACAGGGTAATGAAAAACTGTTTTTT. This translates into CASRNRQGNEKLFF.

The genes are TRBV9 and TRBJ2-1, with D uncertain. Trimming took off 4 bases at V and 8 bases at J, with 13 bases between the two ends. Germline values: CDR1 SGDLS, CDR2 YYNGEE. The CDR3 runs 13 residues. The CDR3 is CASSRRGRDEQFF. The CDR3, as DNA: TGTGCCAGCAGCAGGAGAGGTAGGGATGAGCAGTTCTTC.

The gene calls are TRBV6-5 and TRBJ2-7; TRBD2 matches at 11 bases. The CDR3 totals 14 residues. Germline CDR1 and CDR2: MNHEY and SVGAGI. V lost 6 bases, J lost 3 bases, and 4 bases stayed unmatched. The CDR3: CASRRLAGSYEQYF. CDR3 nucleotides: TGTGCCAGCAGGCGACTAGCGGGGAGCTACGAGCAGTACTTC.

The table lists this clone with a count of one. The rearrangement uses TRBV5-4 and TRBJ2-1; possibly TRBD1 for D (6 bases). Trimming took 3 bases from V and 0 from J, leaving 13 bases between them. This CDR3 is 16 amino acids long. Germline CDR1 SGHNT, CDR2 YYREEE (reference sequence). CDR3 DNA sequence: TGTGCCAGCAGCTCCCGACCCAGGGGCTCCTACAATGAGCAGTTCTTC. Amino acid sequence: CASSSRPRGSYNEQFF.

The chain has TRBV29-1 and TRBJ2-7, with 8 bases matching TRBD2. CDR1 is SQVTM and CDR2 is ANQGSEA in the germline V gene. CDR3 length equals 14 residues. The V segment lost 7 bases and the J segment 2 bases; nucleotides outside the gene matches: 10. The CDR3 DNA follows: TGCAGCGCCTCCGTGGCGGGAGGAGCCTACGAGCAGTACTTC. Encoded protein: CSASVAGGAYEQYF.

The CDR3 is CASSKFPGQGTDTQYF. The CDR3 DNA reads as TGTGCCAGTAGTAAATTCCCGGGACAGGGCACAGATACGCAGTATTTT. The chain employs TRBV19 and TRBJ2-3, with 8 bases that match TRBD1. Germline V gene sequence: CDR1 LNHDA, CDR2 SQIVND (reference sequence). The CDR3 totals 16 residues. Trimming took 4 bases from V and 1 from J; bases not matched to a gene: 7.

The chain combines TRBV7-2 with TRBJ2-7; 8 positions match TRBD2. Per germline, CDR1 SGHTA and CDR2 FQGNSA. The CDR3 consists of 13 residues. V was pared by 5 bases and J by 6 bases, with 6 bases of the junction left unmatched. The CDR3 loop reads CASSPRLAGEQYF. CDR3 nucleotide sequence: TGTGCCAGCAGCCCCCGGCTAGCGGGCGAGCAGTACTTC.

CDR3 sequence reads: CASSQVSLGASSKETQYF. CDR3 DNA: TGCGCCAGCAGCCAAGTATCTCTAGGGGCCTCGTCGAAGGAGACCCAGTACTTC. The chain employs TRBV4-1 and TRBJ2-5; D perhaps matches TRBD1 (5 bases). V was cut by 1 base and J by 5 bases, with 23 bases left in between. The CDR3 has 18 residues. Looked up from germline, CDR1 is MGHRA and CDR2 is YSYEKL.

The CDR3: CASSTRPGQVYNEQFF. The CDR3 DNA reads TGTGCCAGTAGTACTAGGCCGGGACAGGTTTACAATGAGCAGTTCTTC. V and J are TRBV19 and TRBJ2-1; 8 bases agree with TRBD1. Germline V CDR1 and CDR2: LNHDA, SQIVND (reference sequence). V lost 4 bases, J lost 4 bases, and 9 bases stayed unmatched. This CDR3 is 16 amino acids long. Looking up the rest from reference TRBV19 and TRBJ2-1 gives the full variable domain: DGGITQSPKYLFRKEGQNVTLSCEQNLNHDAMYWYRQDPGQGLRLIYYSQIVNDFQKGDIAEGYSVSREKKESFPLTVTSAQKNPTAFYLCASSTRPGQVYNEQFFGPGTRLTVL.

V usage is TRBV27 and J usage is TRBJ2-1, with a possible D match to TRBD1 (6 bases). The CDR3 loop spans 14 amino acids. Germline lookup yields CDR1 MNHEY and CDR2 SMNVEV (reference sequence). Trimming removed 6 bases at V and 0 bases at J, with 9 bases between. CDR3 DNA: TGTGCCAGCAGCCAGGGGAGCTCCTACAATGAGCAGTTCTTC. Protein product: CASSQGSSYNEQFF.

The J gene is TRBJ2-7, the V gene TRBV25-1; D perhaps matches TRBD1 (6 bases). With 3 bases removed from V and 4 bases from J, the gap between germline ends came to 10 bases. The CDR3 loop spans 13 amino acids. Per the germline V gene, CDR1 is MGHDK and CDR2 is SYGVNS. The CDR3 bases are TGTGCCAGCAGTGAGGGGGCCAGGTACGAGCAGTACTTC. Protein sequence: CASSEGARYEQYF.

Here the CDR3 reads CVRILPNRGESYQPQHF. CDR3 in DNA: TGTGTCAGAATTCTACCTAACAGAGGGGAGTCCTATCAGCCCCAGCATTTT. The chain joins TRBV7-5 to TRBJ1-5. TRBV7-5 counts as a pseudogene. The CDR3 loop spans 17 amino acids.

This rearrangement joins TRBV9 to TRBJ2-3, with D perhaps matching TRBD1 or TRBD2 (5 bases each). With 4 bases removed from V and 4 bases from J, the gap between germline ends came to 13 bases. Germline V gene sequence: CDR1 SGDLS, CDR2 YYNGEE. This CDR3 region has 14 residues. The CDR3 spells CASSPQGGSDTQYF. CDR3 bases: TGTGCCAGCAGCCCCCAGGGCGGGTCAGATACGCAGTATTTT.

This clone was picked up a small number of times. The chain employs TRBV5-1 and TRBJ2-2, with 7 bases fitting TRBD1. The CDR3 has 15 residues. Trimming took 4 bases from V and 1 from J; bases not matched to a gene: 4. Germline V gives CDR1 SGHRS, CDR2 YFSETQ. The CDR3 spells CASSPTGMNTGELFF. For the CDR3, the DNA is TGCGCCAGCAGCCCGACAGGGATGAACACCGGGGAGCTGTTTTTT. Full variable domain (remainder filled in from reference TRBV5-1 and TRBJ2-2): KAGVTQTPRYLIKTRGQQVTLSCSPISGHRSVSWYQQTPGQGLQFLFEYFSETQRNKGNFPGRFSGRQFSNSRSEMNVSTLELGDSALYLCASSPTGMNTGELFFGEGSRLTVL.

The V and J genes are TRBV11-2 and TRBJ2-7; D not certain. The CDR3 totals 12 residues. Germline V gives CDR1 SGHAT, CDR2 FQNNGV. Trimming removed 1 base from V and 4 bases from J, with 5 bases in between. Written as DNA, the CDR3 is TGTGCCAGCAGCTTAGCGGGTTACGAGCAGTACTTC. It yields the protein CASSLAGYEQYF.

The genes are TRBV5-1 and TRBJ1-3, with D tentatively TRBD1 (6 bases). Germline lookup yields CDR1 SGHRS and CDR2 YFSETQ. The CDR3 contains 15 residues. The germline V and J ends were trimmed by 4 bases and 1 base, with 12 bases remaining between them. CDR3 sequence: CASSLLQGSGNTIYF. CDR3 nucleotide sequence: TGCGCCAGCAGCCTACTACAGGGATCTGGAAACACCATATATTTT.

The genes are TRBV5-1 and TRBJ1-4; the D is unclear. The CDR3 covers 14 residues. Germline CDR1 is SGHRS and CDR2 is YFSETQ. Trimming took 0 bases from V and 0 from J, leaving 3 bases between them. The CDR3 region has the DNA TGCGCCAGCAGCTTGGGAGCAACTAATGAAAAACTGTTTTTT. As protein: CASSLGATNEKLFF.

The chain is built from TRBV6-6 and TRBJ2-1; 7 positions agree with TRBD2. This CDR3 comprises 16 residues. Germline CDR1 MNHNY, CDR2 SVGAGI (reference sequence). Germline trimming cut 7 bases from V and 0 bases from J; bases unmatched to any gene: 9. CDR3 sequence: CASNPSGTNSYNEQFF. CDR3 DNA sequence: TGTGCCAGCAACCCGAGCGGGACCAACTCCTACAATGAGCAGTTCTTC.

The rearrangement links TRBV6-4 to TRBJ2-5; tentative D call: TRBD2 (6 bases). The germline gives CDR1 MRHNA, CDR2 SNTAGT. There are 13 residues in the CDR3. V was pared by 5 bases and J by 4 bases, with 11 bases between. CDR3 DNA sequence: TGTGCCAGCAGTCTGCAGGGAGGAGAGACCCAGTACTTC. As protein: CASSLQGGETQYF.

This clone was observed a handful of times. V usage is TRBV15 and J usage is TRBJ2-2; D is unresolved. Trimming removed 0 bases from V and 5 bases from J, with 4 bases in between. CDR1 LNHNV and CDR2 YYDKDF come from the germline V gene (reference sequence). The CDR3 runs to 13 residues. The CDR3 is CATSRDETGELFF. The CDR3 DNA follows: TGTGCCACCAGCAGAGATGAAACCGGGGAGCTGTTTTTT.

The chain carries TRBV30 and TRBJ1-3; D may be TRBD1 (6 bases). V lost 0 bases and J 0 bases, leaving 18 bases between the germline ends. The CDR3 has 18 residues. Germline assignment: CDR1 GTSNPN and CDR2 SVGIG (reference sequence). DNA of the CDR3: TGTGCCTGGAGTGTGTGGCCCGGACAGAAGAGCTCTGGAAACACCATATATTTT. This codes for CAWSVWPGQKSSGNTIYF.

The chain carries TRBV13 and TRBJ2-5; perhaps D is TRBD1 or TRBD2 (5 bases each). The CDR3 is 14 residues long. Germline V CDR1 and CDR2: PRHDT, FYEKMQ (reference sequence). V was pared by 6 bases and J by 5 bases, with 16 bases between. This chain's CDR3 is CASSPGTAPETQYF. For the CDR3, the DNA is TGTGCCAGCAGTCCAGGGACCGCCCCGGAGACCCAGTACTTC.

The V gene is TRBV28, the J gene TRBJ1-1; 10 positions agree with TRBD1. Germline-derived CDR1 and CDR2 are MDHEN and SYDVKM. Trimming at V came to 1 base and at J to 1 base, leaving 6 bases not matched to a gene. The CDR3 is made up of 17 amino acids. CDR3 loop: CASSLLVGTGENTEAFF. CDR3 DNA sequence: TGTGCCAGCAGTTTATTAGTAGGGACAGGGGAGAACACTGAAGCTTTCTTT.

The chain uses TRBV24-1 and TRBJ2-3, with D possibly being TRBD2 (6 bases). The CDR3 extends over 15 amino acids. Germline CDR1 reads KGHDR; CDR2 reads SFDVKD. V lost 2 bases and J 4 bases, leaving 12 bases between the germline ends. Here the CDR3 DNA reads TGTGCCACCAGTGATTCGGGCAGGGAGGCAGATACGCAGTATTTT. Its translation: CATSDSGREADTQYF.

The chain is built from TRBV28 and TRBJ2-1; 9 bases are shared with TRBD2. With V trimmed by 3 bases and J by 6 bases, 9 bases remained unmatched. The CDR3 loop spans 16 amino acids. CDR1 is MDHEN and CDR2 is SYDVKM in the germline V gene. The CDR3 is CASSFTGGRATNEQFF. CDR3 coding DNA: TGTGCCAGCAGTTTTACTGGCGGGAGGGCCACCAATGAGCAGTTCTTC.